This is a list of T cell receptor beta chains from one sample in a study of vaccination and CD4 T cells after COVID-19. Antigens for these TCRs are unknown. TCRdb reanalysed the PCR reads using MiXCR and keeps one entry per CDR3 protein. Of about 21,000 distinct CDR3 sequences listed, less than 35% were seen once; the top ten hold 2% to 3%. The material sequenced was CD4+ T cells from blood, cultured in vitro, taken about 7 months after SARS-CoV-2 vaccination. These receptors all come from a human donor who had recovered from COVID-19. The CDR3 runs from the conserved cysteine through the conserved F or W. A D gene is named only where the DNA matches it firmly. Part of the rows lack a size; the others show once, few, many or a class for expanded clones.

V gene	D gene	J gene	CDR3 length	clone size	CDR3 DNA	CDR3 protein
TRBV6-2/TRBV6-3	TRBD2	TRBJ2-7	17	few	TGTGCCAGCAGTTCCCCGCCCGGGACTAGCGGCTCCTACGAGCAGTACTTC	CASSSPPGTSGSYEQYF
TRBV28	.	TRBJ1-2	13	.	TGTGCCAGCATCCCCTCCCCGGGAAGTGGCTACACCTTC	CASIPSPGSGYTF
TRBV10-3	.	TRBJ2-7	11	few	TGTGCCATCAGTGAGGGATACGAGCAGTACTTC	CAISEGYEQYF
TRBV27	.	TRBJ2-7	15	.	TGTGCCAGCAGTCAAAGACGGGAACCCTCCTACGAGCAGTACTTC	CASSQRREPSYEQYF
TRBV21-1	.	TRBJ2-1	19	.	TGTGCCAGCAGCAAGGCCCGTATCGGGTTTCGAGCGGGAAACGGTGAGCAGTTCTTC	CASSKARIGFRAGNGEQFF
TRBV24-1	.	TRBJ2-2	13	few	TGTGCCACCAGTGAGACGAACACCGGGGAGCTGTTTTTT	CATSETNTGELFF
TRBV6-2/TRBV6-3	.	TRBJ2-1	15	.	TGTGCCAGCAGTTACTCGGGTCAGATATACAATGAGCAGTTCTTC	CASSYSGQIYNEQFF
TRBV24-1	.	TRBJ2-5	14	.	TGTGCCAGCAGTCAAAGACACCCCCAAGAGACCCAGTACTTC	CASSQRHPQETQYF
TRBV20-1	.	TRBJ2-1	13	once	TGCAGTGCTAGAGGTCTGGCCTACAATGAGCCGTTCTTC	CSARGLAYNEPFF
TRBV15	.	TRBJ2-7	13	few	TGTGCCACCAGCAGCGATCGTTCCTACGAGCAGTACTTC	CATSSDRSYEQYF
TRBV7-6	.	TRBJ2-7	14	.	TGTGCCAGCAGCCGGATCGCGGAGACCTACGAGCAGTACTTC	CASSRIAETYEQYF
TRBV20-1	.	TRBJ2-1	14	.	TGCAGTGCCGCCAGACTAGTGTACTACAATGAGCAGTTCTTC	CSAARLVYYNEQFF
TRBV28	.	TRBJ1-2	12	.	TGTGCCAGCAGACCTCTGAACTATGGCTACACCTTC	CASRPLNYGYTF
TRBV20-1	TRBD2	TRBJ2-3	15	.	TGCAGTGCTAGACCTAGCGGGAGGACCACAGATACGCAGTATTTT	CSARPSGRTTDTQYF
TRBV6-1	.	TRBJ2-5	13	.	TGTGCCAGCAGTATGGACTGGGAAGAGACCCAGTACTTC	CASSMDWEETQYF
TRBV7-3	.	TRBJ2-3	12	.	TGTGCCAGCAGCCCACAAGGGGATACGCAGTATTTT	CASSPQGDTQYF
TRBV29-1	TRBD2	TRBJ2-5	14	.	TGCAGCGTCATACTAGCGGGATGGGGGGAGACCCAGTACTTC	CSVILAGWGETQYF
TRBV20-1	TRBD1	TRBJ1-6	16	.	TGCAGTGCCAGAGGGACAGGGGGACCGGGGAATTCACCCCTCCACTTT	CSARGTGGPGNSPLHF
TRBV7-2	TRBD1	TRBJ1-2	14	.	TGTACCAGCAGCTTACACAGGGGGCAAAATGGCTACACCTTC	CTSSLHRGQNGYTF
TRBV7-9	TRBD1	TRBJ1-2	14	.	TGTGCCAGCAGCACTCAGGGGGCAACCTATGGCTACACCTTC	CASSTQGATYGYTF
TRBV20-1	TRBD1	TRBJ1-1	16	.	TGCAGTGCTAGATTATATCGGACAGGGAGGAACACTGAAGCTTTCTTT	CSARLYRTGRNTEAFF
TRBV7-9	.	TRBJ2-3	15	.	TGTGCCAGCAGCTTTAATAGGGGAGCGGCAGATACGCAGTATTTT	CASSFNRGAADTQYF
TRBV28	.	TRBJ1-5	12	.	TGTGCCAGCAGGGTCGGCAATCAGCCCCAGCATTTT	CASRVGNQPQHF
TRBV7-2	.	TRBJ2-2	12	.	TGTGCCAGCAGCTTTCAGAACGGGGAGCTGTTTTTT	CASSFQNGELFF
TRBV9	TRBD1	TRBJ1-2	13	.	TGTGCCAGCAGCCAGGACAGGGTTTCTGGCTACACCTTC	CASSQDRVSGYTF
TRBV15	.	TRBJ2-1	16	.	TGTGCCACCAGCAGAGCGAGCGCCGGGATATCAAATGAGCAGTTCTTC	CATSRASAGISNEQFF
TRBV7-2	.	TRBJ1-2	15	.	TGTGCCAGCAGCTTAGCGTTAGGGGGGGCGCATGGCTACACCTTC	CASSLALGGAHGYTF
TRBV29-1	.	TRBJ2-1	13	.	TGCAGCGTTGTACGAACTTCGAGCAATGAGCAGTTCTTC	CSVVRTSSNEQFF
TRBV19	.	TRBJ1-5	13	.	TGTGCCAGCCGAGGGTATAGCAATCAGCCCCAGCATTTT	CASRGYSNQPQHF